The clone carrying this T cell receptor beta chain was recorded once. Its antigen is currently unknown. This specimen belongs to a study of cytomegalovirus exposure and HLA in healthy donors. Study-level results: On later analysis, the bulk of CMV-associated TCR beta chains appeared to be HLA-restricted. Later analysis reportedly placed an Asian-associated ancestry cluster below the roughly 700-donor mean in N-insertions. Of the V segments, some could not be distinguished, including TRBV6-2 and TRBV6-3, and were excluded. As a later analysis revealed, the rate of TCR association differed by HLA locus, with DRB1 most and HLA-C fewest.

This PCR relied on a set of 60 Vbeta primers and 13 Jbeta primers. Generated by immunoSEQ multiplex PCR, the TCRdb table keeps only in-frame clones and is missing some. The table shows around 140,000 clones, with around 80% occurring only once. J lost 2 bases, V lost 5 bases, and 9 bases had no gene match. CDR3 length equals 16 residues. CDR1 and CDR2 from the germline V gene are SGHTA and FQGTGA. The sequenced sample was PBMCs. The source is a female donor in good health and CMV-seronegative. V gene TRBV7-3 combines with J gene TRBJ2-1; 7 positions agree with TRBD2. As DNA, the CDR3 is TGTGCCAGCAGCCCCCACCGAGGGACTACCTACAATGAGCAGTTCTTC. Its translation is CASSPHRGTTYNEQFF.